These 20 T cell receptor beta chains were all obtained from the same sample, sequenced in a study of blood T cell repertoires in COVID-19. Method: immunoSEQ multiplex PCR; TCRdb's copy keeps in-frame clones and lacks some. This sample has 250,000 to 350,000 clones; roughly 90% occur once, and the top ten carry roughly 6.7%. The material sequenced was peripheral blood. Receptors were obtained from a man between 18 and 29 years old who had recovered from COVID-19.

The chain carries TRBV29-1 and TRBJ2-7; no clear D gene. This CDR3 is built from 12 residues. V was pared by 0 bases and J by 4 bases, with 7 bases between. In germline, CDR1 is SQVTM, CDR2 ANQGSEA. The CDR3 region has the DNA TGCAGCGTTGAAGATCCAGGTTACGAGCAGTACTTC. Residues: CSVEDPGYEQYF.

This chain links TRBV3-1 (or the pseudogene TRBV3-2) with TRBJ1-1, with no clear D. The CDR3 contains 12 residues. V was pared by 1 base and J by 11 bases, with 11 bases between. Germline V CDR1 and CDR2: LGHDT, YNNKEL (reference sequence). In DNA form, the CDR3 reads TGTGCCAGCAGCCAAGGTGAGTCCCGCGCTTTCTTT. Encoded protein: CASSQGESRAFF.

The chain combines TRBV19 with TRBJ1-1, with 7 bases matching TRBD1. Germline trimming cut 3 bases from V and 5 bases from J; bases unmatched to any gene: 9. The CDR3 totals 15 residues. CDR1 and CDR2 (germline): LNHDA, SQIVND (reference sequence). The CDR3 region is CASSITGQSRTEAFF. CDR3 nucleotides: TGTGCCAGTAGTATCACGGGACAGAGTCGAACTGAAGCTTTCTTT.

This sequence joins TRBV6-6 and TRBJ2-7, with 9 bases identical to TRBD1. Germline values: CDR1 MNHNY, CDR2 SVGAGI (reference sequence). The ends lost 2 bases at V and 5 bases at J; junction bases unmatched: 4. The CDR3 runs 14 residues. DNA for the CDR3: TGTGCCAGCAGTTACAGGGGGACAGGGAACGAGCAGTACTTC. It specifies CASSYRGTGNEQYF.

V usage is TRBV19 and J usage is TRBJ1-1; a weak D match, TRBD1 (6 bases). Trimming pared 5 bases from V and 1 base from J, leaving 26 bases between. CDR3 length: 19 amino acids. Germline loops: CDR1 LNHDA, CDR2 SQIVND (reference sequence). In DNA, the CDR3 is TGTGCCAGTAGTTATCGTAGGGGGACATTCCCAGACCAGAACACTGAAGCTTTCTTT. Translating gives CASSYRRGTFPDQNTEAFF.

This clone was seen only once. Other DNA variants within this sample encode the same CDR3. Written as DNA, the CDR3 is TGTGCCAGCAGCTTAGGGCAGAACACTGAAGCTTTCTTT. Protein product: CASSLGQNTEAFF. This rearrangement joins TRBV7-3 to TRBJ1-1; unclear D gene. The V end was cut by 2 bases, the J end by 1 base, with 5 bases between. The CDR3 loop spans 13 amino acids. Germline CDR1 reads SGHTA; CDR2 reads FQGTGA.

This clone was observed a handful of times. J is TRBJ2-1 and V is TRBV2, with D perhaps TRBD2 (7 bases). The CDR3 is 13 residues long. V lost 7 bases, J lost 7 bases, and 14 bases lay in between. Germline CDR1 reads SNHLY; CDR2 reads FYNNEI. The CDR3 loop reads CASMGGAGNEQFF. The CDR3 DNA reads TGTGCCAGCATGGGGGGGGCAGGAAATGAGCAGTTCTTC.

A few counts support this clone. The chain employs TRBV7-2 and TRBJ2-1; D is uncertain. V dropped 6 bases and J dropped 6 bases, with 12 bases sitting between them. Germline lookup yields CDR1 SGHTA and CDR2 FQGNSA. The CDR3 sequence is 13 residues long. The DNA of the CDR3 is TGTGCCAGCAGTAGCTCTAGAAGCAATGAGCAGTTCTTC. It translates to CASSSSRSNEQFF.

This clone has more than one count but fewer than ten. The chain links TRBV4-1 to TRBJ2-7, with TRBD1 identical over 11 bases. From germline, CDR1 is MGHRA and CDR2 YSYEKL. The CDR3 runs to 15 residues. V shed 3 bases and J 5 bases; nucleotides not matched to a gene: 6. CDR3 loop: CASSQSGTGGDEQYF. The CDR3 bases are TGCGCCAGCAGCCAGAGCGGGACAGGGGGAGACGAGCAGTACTTC.

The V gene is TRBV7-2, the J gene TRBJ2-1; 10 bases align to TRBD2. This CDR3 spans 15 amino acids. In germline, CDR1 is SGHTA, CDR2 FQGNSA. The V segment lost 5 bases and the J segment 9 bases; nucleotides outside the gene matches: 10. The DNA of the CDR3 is TGTGCCAGCAGCCCTGATATAGCGGGGGGCGGTGAGCAGTTCTTC. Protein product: CASSPDIAGGGEQFF.

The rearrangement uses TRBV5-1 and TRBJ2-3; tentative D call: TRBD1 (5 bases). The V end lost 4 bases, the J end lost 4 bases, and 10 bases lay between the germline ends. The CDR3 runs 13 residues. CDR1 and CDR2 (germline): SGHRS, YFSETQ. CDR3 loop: CASSVRGPDTQYF. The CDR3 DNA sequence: TGCGCCAGCAGCGTAAGGGGCCCAGATACGCAGTATTTT. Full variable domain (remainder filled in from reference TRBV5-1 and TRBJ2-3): KAGVTQTPRYLIKTRGQQVTLSCSPISGHRSVSWYQQTPGQGLQFLFEYFSETQRNKGNFPGRFSGRQFSNSRSEMNVSTLELGDSALYLCASSVRGPDTQYFGPGTRLTVL.

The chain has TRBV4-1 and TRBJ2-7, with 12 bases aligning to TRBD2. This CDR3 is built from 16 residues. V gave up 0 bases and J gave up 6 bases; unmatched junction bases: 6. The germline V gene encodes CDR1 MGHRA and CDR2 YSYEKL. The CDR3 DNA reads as TGCGCCAGCAGCCAAGATTCGGCTAGCGGGGGGGGCGAGCAGTACTTC. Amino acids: CASSQDSASGGGEQYF.

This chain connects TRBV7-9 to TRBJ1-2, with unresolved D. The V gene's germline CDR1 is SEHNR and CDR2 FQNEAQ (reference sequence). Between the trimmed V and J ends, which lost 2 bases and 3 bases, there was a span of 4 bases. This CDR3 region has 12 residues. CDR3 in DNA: TGTGCCAGCAGCTTACGGGACTATGGCTACACCTTC. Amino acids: CASSLRDYGYTF. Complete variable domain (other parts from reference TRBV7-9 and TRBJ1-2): DTGVSQNPRHKITKRGQNVTFRCDPISEHNRLYWYRQTLGQGPEFLTYFQNEAQLEKSRLLSDRFSAERPKGSFSTLEIQRTEQGDSAMYLCASSLRDYGYTFGSGTRLTVV.

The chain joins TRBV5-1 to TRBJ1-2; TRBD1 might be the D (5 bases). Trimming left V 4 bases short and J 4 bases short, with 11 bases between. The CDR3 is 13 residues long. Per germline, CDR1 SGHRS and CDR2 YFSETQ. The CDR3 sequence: CASSPSQGYGYTF. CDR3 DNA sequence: TGCGCCAGCAGCCCATCCCAGGGCTATGGCTACACCTTC. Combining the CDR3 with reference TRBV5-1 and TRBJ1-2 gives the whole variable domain KAGVTQTPRYLIKTRGQQVTLSCSPISGHRSVSWYQQTPGQGLQFLFEYFSETQRNKGNFPGRFSGRQFSNSRSEMNVSTLELGDSALYLCASSPSQGYGYTFGSGTRLTVV.

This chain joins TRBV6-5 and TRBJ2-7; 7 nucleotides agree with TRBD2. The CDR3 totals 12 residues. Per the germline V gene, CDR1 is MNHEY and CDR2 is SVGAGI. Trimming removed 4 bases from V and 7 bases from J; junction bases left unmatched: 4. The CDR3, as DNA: TGTGCCAGCAGTTCCCCGGGGGGTGAGCAGTACTTC. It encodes CASSSPGGEQYF.

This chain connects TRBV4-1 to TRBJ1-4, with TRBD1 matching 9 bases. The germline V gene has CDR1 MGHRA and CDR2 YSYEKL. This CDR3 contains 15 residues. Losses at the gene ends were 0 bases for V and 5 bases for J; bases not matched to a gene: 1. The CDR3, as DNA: TGCGCCAGCAGCCAAGATGGGACAGGGAATGAAAAACTGTTTTTT. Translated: CASSQDGTGNEKLFF.

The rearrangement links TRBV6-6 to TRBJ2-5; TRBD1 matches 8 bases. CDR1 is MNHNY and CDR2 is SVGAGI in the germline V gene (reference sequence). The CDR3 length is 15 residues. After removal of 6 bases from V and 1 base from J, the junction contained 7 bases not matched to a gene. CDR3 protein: CASSDPQGAQETQYF. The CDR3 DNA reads TGTGCCAGCAGCGACCCCCAGGGGGCCCAAGAGACCCAGTACTTC.

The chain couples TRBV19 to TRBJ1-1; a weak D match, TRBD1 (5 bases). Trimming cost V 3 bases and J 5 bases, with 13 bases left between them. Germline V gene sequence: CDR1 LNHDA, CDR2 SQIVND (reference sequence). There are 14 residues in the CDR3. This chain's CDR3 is CASSIQGEWTEAFF. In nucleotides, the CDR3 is TGTGCCAGTAGTATCCAGGGTGAATGGACTGAAGCTTTCTTT.

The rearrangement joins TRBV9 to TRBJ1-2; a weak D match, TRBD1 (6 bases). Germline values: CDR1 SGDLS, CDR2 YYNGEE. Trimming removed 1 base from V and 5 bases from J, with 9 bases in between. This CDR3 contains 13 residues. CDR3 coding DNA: TGTGCCAGCAGCGTAAGCCAGGGGTATGGCTACACCTTC. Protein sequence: CASSVSQGYGYTF. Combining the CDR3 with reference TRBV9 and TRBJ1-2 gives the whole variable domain DSGVTQTPKHLITATGQRVTLRCSPRSGDLSVYWYQQSLDQGLQFLIQYYNGEERAKGNILERFSAQQFPDLHSELNLSSLELGDSALYFCASSVSQGYGYTFGSGTRLTVV.

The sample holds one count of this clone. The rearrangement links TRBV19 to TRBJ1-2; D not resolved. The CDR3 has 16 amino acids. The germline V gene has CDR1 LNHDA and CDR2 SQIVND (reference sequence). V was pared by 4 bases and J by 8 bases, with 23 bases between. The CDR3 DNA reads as TGTGCCAGTAGTAAGGACCCCGGGAACACTTGGGTCGGCTACACCTTC. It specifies CASSKDPGNTWVGYTF.